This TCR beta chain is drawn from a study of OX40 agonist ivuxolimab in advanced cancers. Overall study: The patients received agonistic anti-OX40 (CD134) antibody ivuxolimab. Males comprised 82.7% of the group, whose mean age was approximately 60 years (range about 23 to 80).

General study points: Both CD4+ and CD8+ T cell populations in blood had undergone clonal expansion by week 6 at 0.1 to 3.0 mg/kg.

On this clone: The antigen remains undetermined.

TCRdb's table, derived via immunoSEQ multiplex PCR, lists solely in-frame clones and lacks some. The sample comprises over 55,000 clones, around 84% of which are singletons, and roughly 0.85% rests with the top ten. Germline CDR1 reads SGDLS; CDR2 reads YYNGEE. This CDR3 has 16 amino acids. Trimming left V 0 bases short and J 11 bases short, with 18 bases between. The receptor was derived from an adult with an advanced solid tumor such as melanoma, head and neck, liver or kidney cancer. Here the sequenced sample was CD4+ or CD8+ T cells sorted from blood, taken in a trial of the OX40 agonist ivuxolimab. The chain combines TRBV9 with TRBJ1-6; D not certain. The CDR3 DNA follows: TGTGCCAGCAGCGTAGTGGCAGGAGGCTTGGGCGCACCCCTCCACTTT. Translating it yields CASSVVAGGLGAPLHF.